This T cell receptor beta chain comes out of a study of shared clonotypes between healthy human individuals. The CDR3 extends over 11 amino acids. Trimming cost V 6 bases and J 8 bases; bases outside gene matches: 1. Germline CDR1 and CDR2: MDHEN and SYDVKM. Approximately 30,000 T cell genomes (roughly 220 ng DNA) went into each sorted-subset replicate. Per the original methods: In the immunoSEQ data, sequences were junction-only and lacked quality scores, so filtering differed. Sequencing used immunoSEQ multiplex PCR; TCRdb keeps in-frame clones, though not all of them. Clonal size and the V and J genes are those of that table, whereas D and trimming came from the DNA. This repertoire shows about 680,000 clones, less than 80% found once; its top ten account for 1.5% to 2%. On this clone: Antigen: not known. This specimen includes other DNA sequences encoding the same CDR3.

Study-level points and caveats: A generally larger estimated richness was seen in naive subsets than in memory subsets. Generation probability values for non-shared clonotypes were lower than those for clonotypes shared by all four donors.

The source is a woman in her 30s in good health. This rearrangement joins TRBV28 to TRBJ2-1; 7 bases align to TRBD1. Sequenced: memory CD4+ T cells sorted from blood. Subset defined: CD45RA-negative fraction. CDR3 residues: CASSTGDEQFF. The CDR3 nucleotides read TGTGCCAGCAGCACAGGGGATGAGCAGTTCTTC.